Below are 5 T cell receptor beta chains sequenced from a single sample in a study of siplizumab effects on memory and regulatory T cells (dated by TCRdb to about 2019). The library was generated by the immunoSEQ multiplex PCR assay. This is the immuneACCESS table as TCRdb keeps it, with only in-frame sequences that have V and J called. A part of the clones is gone; compared with another copy, unresolved V genes explain less than half, and the rest is unexplained. Within this sample are some 75,000 clones, with 93% of them counted one time only. 4.5% to 5% of the sample is taken by the ten largest. Specimen: CD8+ T cells sorted from blood. These receptors were obtained from a human donor in good health.

This chain links TRBV19 with TRBJ2-3; TRBD2 aligns across 9 bases. Unmatched junction bases numbered 5, after V lost 5 bases and J lost 2 bases. The CDR3 runs to 15 residues. The V gene's germline CDR1 is LNHDA and CDR2 SQIVND (reference sequence). CDR3 loop: CASSPTSGHTDTQYF. The DNA of the CDR3 is TGTGCCAGTAGTCCCACTAGCGGGCACACAGATACGCAGTATTTT.

This rearrangement joins TRBV29-1 to TRBJ1-2; perhaps TRBD1 as D (5 bases). The CDR3 is 14 amino acids. The V gene's germline CDR1 is SQVTM and CDR2 ANQGSEA. Trimming left V 0 bases short and J 5 bases short, with 13 bases between. In nucleotides, the CDR3 is TGCAGCGTTGAAGATTTCACAGGAGCATATGGCTACACCTTC. Residues: CSVEDFTGAYGYTF.

The gene calls are TRBV30 and TRBJ2-5; tentatively, D is TRBD1 (6 bases). Trimming left V 4 bases short and J 2 bases short, with 17 bases between. The CDR3 length is 15 residues. Germline values: CDR1 GTSNPN, CDR2 SVGIG (reference sequence). This CDR3 is CAWTPGTSSQETQYF. The CDR3 nucleotides read TGTGCCTGGACACCAGGGACAAGTTCACAAGAGACCCAGTACTTC.

As regards this clone: The junction does not match germline at one end; this may be a read error. The chain links TRBV14 to TRBJ2-1; D may be TRBD2 (6 bases). Looked up from germline, CDR1 is SGHDN and CDR2 is FVKESK. The CDR3 spans 13 residues. The CDR3 sequence is CASSQGLYTEQFF. The CDR3 coding sequence is TGTGCCAGCAGCCAGGGACTGTACACTGAGCAGTTCTTC.

The J gene is TRBJ1-5, the V gene TRBV28, with TRBD1 matching over 7 bases. This CDR3 is 14 amino acids long. V lost 5 bases to trimming and J lost 3 bases; unmatched junction nucleotides: 4. Germline V gene data show CDR1 as MDHEN and CDR2 as SYDVKM. This CDR3 is CASSQRGPNQPQHF. CDR3 DNA sequence: TGTGCCAGCAGTCAAAGGGGGCCCAATCAGCCCCAGCATTTT. Complete variable domain (other parts from reference TRBV28 and TRBJ1-5): DVKVTQSSRYLVKRTGEKVFLECVQDMDHENMFWYRQDPGLGLRLIYFSYDVKMKEKGDIPEGYSVSREKKERFSLILESASTNQTSMYLCASSQRGPNQPQHFGDGTRLSIL.